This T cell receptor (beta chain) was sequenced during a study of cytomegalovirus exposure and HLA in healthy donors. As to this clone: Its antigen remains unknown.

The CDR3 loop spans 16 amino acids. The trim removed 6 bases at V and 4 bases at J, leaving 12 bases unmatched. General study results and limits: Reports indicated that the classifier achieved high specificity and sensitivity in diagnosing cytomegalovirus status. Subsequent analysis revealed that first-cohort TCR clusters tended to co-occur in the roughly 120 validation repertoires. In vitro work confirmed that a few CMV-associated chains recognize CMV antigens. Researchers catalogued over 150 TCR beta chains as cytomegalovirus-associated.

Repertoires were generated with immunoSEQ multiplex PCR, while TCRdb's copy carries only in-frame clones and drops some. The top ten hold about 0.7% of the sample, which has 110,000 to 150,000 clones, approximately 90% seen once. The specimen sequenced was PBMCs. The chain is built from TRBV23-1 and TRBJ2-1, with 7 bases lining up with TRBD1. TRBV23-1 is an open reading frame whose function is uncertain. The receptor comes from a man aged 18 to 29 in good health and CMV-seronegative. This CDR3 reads CASRSGGKRKYNEQFF. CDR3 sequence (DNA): TGCGCCAGCAGGTCAGGGGGTAAGAGAAAGTACAATGAGCAGTTCTTC.